A single sample gave rise to the 30 T cell receptor beta chains below, sequenced in a study of memory CD8 T cells in hepatitis C reinfection. Data came from immunoSEQ multiplex PCR; TCRdb stores just in-frame clones and leaves some out. In the table there are tens of thousands of clones, around nine tenths of which are singletons. The time point: pre-reinfection, 55 to 20 weeks before reinfection detection. Sorted cells were sequenced directly ex vivo without any in vitro expansion. Sequencing input: naive CD8+ T cells sorted from blood. These receptors all stem from a man between 18 and 35 years old with hepatitis C virus infection.

This chain uses TRBV4-1 with TRBJ1-3, with D unresolved. V lost 0 bases and J 1 base, leaving 10 bases between the germline ends. The CDR3 contains 16 residues. CDR1 MGHRA and CDR2 YSYEKL come from the germline V gene. CDR3 nucleotide sequence: TGCGCCAGCAGCCAAGATCAGGCGAGTTCTGGAAACACCATATATTTT. As protein: CASSQDQASSGNTIYF.

This rearrangement joins TRBV28 to TRBJ2-7; 7 bases align to TRBD1. The CDR3 sequence is 16 residues long. Germline V gives CDR1 MDHEN, CDR2 SYDVKM. The V and J ends lost 4 bases and 2 bases, in that order; junction bases with no gene match: 11. For the CDR3, the DNA is TGTGCCAGCAGTTCTCGGTGGACAGGTGGAACCTACGAGCAGTACTTC. It specifies CASSSRWTGGTYEQYF.

V is TRBV27 and J is TRBJ1-1; D uncertain. The CDR3 has 15 amino acids. Trimming shortened V by 5 bases and J by 4 bases, and 17 bases separated the two germline ends. Germline CDR1 reads MNHEY; CDR2 reads SMNVEV (reference sequence). The CDR3 DNA reads as TGTGCCAGCAGTCCAGCTGGCAGGTTGGGCACTGAAGCTTTCTTT. Translating gives CASSPAGRLGTEAFF.

The chain has TRBV19 and TRBJ1-5; 8 bases fit TRBD1. The CDR3 runs to 20 residues. Germline trimming cut 7 bases from V and 2 bases from J; bases unmatched to any gene: 22. The germline CDR1 and CDR2 sequences are LNHDA and SQIVND (reference sequence). This chain's CDR3 is CASTDPFDRGGGVGNQPQHF. CDR3 DNA sequence: TGTGCCAGTACCGATCCGTTCGACAGGGGAGGAGGCGTTGGCAATCAGCCCCAGCATTTT.

This chain connects TRBV27 to TRBJ2-5; no reliable D call. With the DNA end fitting TRBJ2-7 better, the J assignment may be wrong. Germline V gene lookup returns CDR1 MNHEY and CDR2 SMNVEV (reference sequence). The CDR3 has 14 amino acids. The CDR3 reads CASSLYGDSYEQYF. The CDR3 nucleotides read TGTGCCAGCAGTTTATATGGAGATTCCTACGAGCAGTACTTC.

J is TRBJ2-2 and V is TRBV19; weak D call: TRBD2 (6 bases). The V gene lost 7 bases and the J gene lost 6 bases, with 18 bases spanning the gap. The CDR3 is 15 residues long. Germline-derived CDR1 and CDR2 are LNHDA and SQIVND (reference sequence). As DNA, the CDR3 is TGTGCCAGTATGGAGGGATTCGGTCCCCCCGGGGAGCTGTTTTTT. Encoded protein: CASMEGFGPPGELFF.

This chain connects TRBV19 to TRBJ2-7; the match to TRBD2 covers 11 bases. V lost 3 bases and J lost 7; bases outside the gene matches: 8. This CDR3 has 15 amino acids. The germline CDR1 and CDR2 sequences are LNHDA and SQIVND (reference sequence). The CDR3 spells CASSMMTSGIGEQYF. CDR3 sequence (DNA): TGTGCCAGTAGTATGATGACTAGCGGGATCGGGGAGCAGTACTTC.

This chain joins TRBV11-2 and TRBJ2-3, with a weak D call TRBD1 (6 bases). Germline CDR1 SGHAT, CDR2 FQNNGV. V lost 0 bases, J lost 2 bases, and 12 bases lay in between. The CDR3 has 16 residues. The CDR3 protein is CASSLDPGTTTDTQYF. CDR3 coding DNA: TGTGCCAGCAGCTTAGATCCCGGGACAACCACAGATACGCAGTATTTT.

The rearrangement uses TRBV9 and TRBJ1-3; 8 positions agree with TRBD1. The CDR3 runs 15 residues. Germline CDR1 is SGDLS and CDR2 is YYNGEE. V shed 0 bases and J 4 bases; nucleotides not matched to a gene: 3. The CDR3 spells CASSVARTGGNTIYF. The CDR3 nucleotides are TGTGCCAGCAGCGTAGCAAGGACAGGGGGAAACACCATATATTTT.

This sequence joins TRBV6-1 and TRBJ2-7; 9 positions agree with TRBD1. Germline V gene lookup returns CDR1 MNHNS and CDR2 SASEGT. V shed 6 bases, J shed 4 bases, and the junction held 10 bases outside the gene matches. This CDR3 comprises 15 residues. Here the CDR3 DNA reads TGTGCCAGCAGGCCGCGGACAGGGGATCAGTACGAGCAGTACGTC. Amino acid sequence: CASRPRTGDQYEQYV.

The chain employs TRBV7-9 and TRBJ2-1; a weak D match, TRBD2 (6 bases). The germline gives CDR1 SEHNR, CDR2 FQNEAQ (reference sequence). Trimming left V 3 bases short and J 0 bases short, with 18 bases between. The CDR3 is 18 amino acids. The CDR3 bases are TGTGCCAGCAGCTTGGTAGGTAGCGGAGATACCTCCTACAATGAGCAGTTCTTC. This translates into CASSLVGSGDTSYNEQFF.

This clone has only one observation. The genes are TRBV6-5 and TRBJ2-3, with 8 bases fitting TRBD2. The CDR3 is 15 amino acids. Trimming at V came to 3 bases and at J to 2 bases, leaving 4 bases not matched to a gene. The germline V gene encodes CDR1 MNHEY and CDR2 SVGAGI. CDR3 region: CASSYTGGSTDTQYF. In DNA, the CDR3 is TGTGCCAGCAGTTATACGGGGGGGTCCACAGATACGCAGTATTTT.

The rearrangement uses TRBV4-1 and TRBJ2-4; 7 bases match TRBD2. This CDR3 has 16 residues. Germline-derived CDR1 and CDR2 are MGHRA and YSYEKL. V lost 0 bases and J lost 7; bases outside the gene matches: 9. The CDR3 DNA is TGCGCCAGCAGCCAAGAAGGAGGGCCCGGGGGGAACATTCAGTACTTC. This encodes CASSQEGGPGGNIQYF.

The chain couples TRBV19 to TRBJ1-5; a possible D gene is TRBD1 (5 bases). This CDR3 comprises 15 residues. Germline lookup yields CDR1 LNHDA and CDR2 SQIVND (reference sequence). Trimming removed 8 bases from V and 4 bases from J, with 18 bases in between. CDR3 bases: TGTGCCAGTGACCCGGGACTTAGGGCTAATCAGCCCCAGCATTTT. Protein: CASDPGLRANQPQHF.

As regards this clone: This sample also contains other DNA sequences that code for the same CDR3. The chain links TRBV29-1 to TRBJ2-5, with TRBD2 matching 10 bases. Unmatched junction bases numbered 9, after V lost 7 bases and J lost 4 bases. CDR3 length: 14 residues. Germline CDR1 is SQVTM and CDR2 is ANQGSEA. CDR3 residues: CSAVPGLARETQYF. Here the CDR3 DNA reads TGCAGCGCCGTTCCGGGACTAGCGAGAGAGACCCAGTACTTC.

The CDR3 is CASSSGLSDTQYF. The CDR3 region has the DNA TGTGCCAGCAGCTCCGGACTCTCAGATACGCAGTATTTT. J is TRBJ2-3 and V is TRBV7-9; TRBD2 might be the D (5 bases). The length of the CDR3 is 13 residues. Germline V gives CDR1 SEHNR, CDR2 FQNEAQ (reference sequence). Trimming removed 4 bases from V and 4 bases from J, with 9 bases in between.

The gene calls are TRBV6-5 and TRBJ1-2; D gene ambiguous. From germline, CDR1 is MNHEY and CDR2 SVGAGI. Trimming took 7 bases from V and 6 from J, leaving 18 bases between them. The CDR3 sequence is 14 residues long. The CDR3 region is CASNSQPFVHGYTF. The CDR3, as DNA: TGTGCCAGCAACAGTCAACCTTTCGTACATGGCTACACCTTC.

The chain combines TRBV7-6 with TRBJ1-1, with D hard to call. Germline V gene data show CDR1 as SGHVS and CDR2 as FNYEAQ. The CDR3 contains 13 residues. Trimming pared 5 bases from V and 4 bases from J, leaving 11 bases between. CDR3 protein: CASSTGAVTEAFF. CDR3 coding DNA: TGTGCCAGCAGCACTGGCGCGGTCACTGAAGCTTTCTTT.

This chain uses TRBV19 with TRBJ2-1, with a tentative D call TRBD1 (5 bases). The CDR3 has 14 residues. Germline V gene lookup returns CDR1 LNHDA and CDR2 SQIVND (reference sequence). V was trimmed by 3 bases and J by 4 bases, leaving 10 bases between them. The CDR3 bases are TGTGCCAGTAGTATCAGGGTAGCTTACAATGAGCAGTTCTTC. It translates to CASSIRVAYNEQFF.

The chain joins TRBV10-3 to TRBJ1-1, with 8 bases aligning to TRBD1. The junction had 7 bases not matched to a gene; V was cut back by 10 bases and J by 0 bases. The CDR3 has 14 amino acids. Germline CDR1 reads ENHRY; CDR2 reads SYGVKD. CDR3 protein: CATQGAGMNTEAFF. Here the CDR3 DNA reads TGTGCCACGCAGGGGGCCGGTATGAACACTGAAGCTTTCTTT.

The chain employs TRBV9 and TRBJ1-2, with D possibly being TRBD1 (5 bases). The germline CDR1 and CDR2 sequences are SGDLS and YYNGEE. The CDR3 loop spans 16 amino acids. V lost 0 bases and J 0 bases, leaving 12 bases between the germline ends. The CDR3 loop is CASSVDRTSTNYGYTF. CDR3 nucleotide sequence: TGTGCCAGCAGCGTAGACAGGACCTCCACTAACTATGGCTACACCTTC.

This clone was picked up one time. This chain connects TRBV6-5 to TRBJ2-3, with D possibly TRBD2 on 6 matching bases. V dropped 0 bases and J dropped 4 bases, with 11 bases sitting between them. The CDR3 covers 15 residues. The germline CDR1 and CDR2 sequences are MNHEY and SVGAGI. CDR3 sequence reads: CASSYSGGRADTQYF. DNA for the CDR3: TGTGCCAGCAGTTACTCGGGGGGTCGCGCAGATACGCAGTATTTT.

The gene calls are TRBV29-1 and TRBJ2-1; 8 bases line up with TRBD1. CDR3 size: 13 residues. Germline CDR1 is SQVTM and CDR2 is ANQGSEA. V shed 7 bases and J 6 bases; nucleotides not matched to a gene: 8. The CDR3 here is CSAASTGVNEQFF. The CDR3 DNA sequence: TGCAGCGCTGCATCGACAGGGGTCAATGAGCAGTTCTTC.

The CDR3 sequence: CASSIGGASSYNEQFF. The CDR3 region has the DNA TGTGCCAGTAGTATCGGCGGGGCTTCTTCTTACAATGAGCAGTTCTTC. The gene calls are TRBV19 and TRBJ2-1; possible D gene TRBD2, 6 bases. Trimming took 3 bases from V and 4 from J, leaving 16 bases between them. Per the germline V gene, CDR1 is LNHDA and CDR2 is SQIVND (reference sequence). This CDR3 has 16 amino acids. Variable domain in full (rest from reference TRBV19 and TRBJ2-1): DGGITQSPKYLFRKEGQNVTLSCEQNLNHDAMYWYRQDPGQGLRLIYYSQIVNDFQKGDIAEGYSVSREKKESFPLTVTSAQKNPTAFYLCASSIGGASSYNEQFFGPGTRLTVL.

The chain carries TRBV9 and TRBJ1-4, with 7 bases fitting TRBD1. The ends lost 4 bases at V and 8 bases at J; junction bases unmatched: 11. The CDR3 loop spans 15 amino acids. The germline gives CDR1 SGDLS, CDR2 YYNGEE. For the CDR3, the DNA is TGTGCCAGCAGCCCCAAGACAGGGTCAGGAGAAAAACTGTTTTTT. It codes for CASSPKTGSGEKLFF.

This clone has only one observation. V gene TRBV9 combines with J gene TRBJ2-2; 7 nucleotides line up with TRBD1. The J segment lost 3 bases and the V segment lost 8 bases, leaving 7 bases of the junction unmatched. The CDR3 is 14 amino acids. Germline V lookup: CDR1 SGDLS, CDR2 YYNGEE. CDR3 protein: CASETGVDTGELFF. CDR3 DNA sequence: TGTGCCAGTGAAACAGGGGTGGACACCGGGGAGCTGTTTTTT. The full variable domain, with the rest looked up from reference TRBV9 and TRBJ2-2, is DSGVTQTPKHLITATGQRVTLRCSPRSGDLSVYWYQQSLDQGLQFLIQYYNGEERAKGNILERFSAQQFPDLHSELNLSSLELGDSALYFCASETGVDTGELFFGEGSRLTVL.

With respect to this clone: The sample has other DNA sequences that encode this CDR3 too. This chain links TRBV4-1 with TRBJ2-7; 10 bases are shared with TRBD2. J was trimmed by 0 bases and V by 6 bases; bases with no gene match: 5. CDR1 and CDR2 from the germline V gene are MGHRA and YSYEKL. The CDR3 contains 15 residues. CDR3 sequence (DNA): TGCGCCAGCAGTCGGACTAGCGGCCTCTCCTACGAGCAGTACTTC. Its protein product is CASSRTSGLSYEQYF.

The V and J genes are TRBV4-1 and TRBJ2-1; 8 bases line up with TRBD2. The J segment lost 7 bases and the V segment lost 0 bases, leaving 8 bases of the junction unmatched. The CDR3 length is 16 residues. Germline CDR1 and CDR2: MGHRA and YSYEKL. CDR3 sequence (DNA): TGCGCCAGCAGCCAAGATGGGGTAGCGGGGTGGAATGAGCAGTTCTTC. Translation gives CASSQDGVAGWNEQFF.

Here the CDR3 DNA reads TGTGCCAGCAGCTGGGGGCCTTTAGCCTCCTACAATGAGCAGTTCTTC. This codes for CASSWGPLASYNEQFF. This rearrangement joins TRBV7-6 to TRBJ2-1; TRBD1 is a possible D gene (6 bases). Germline V gives CDR1 SGHVS, CDR2 FNYEAQ. CDR3 length equals 16 residues. Trimming stripped 4 bases from V and 0 bases from J, with 13 bases between.

The rearrangement joins TRBV4-2 to TRBJ2-3; TRBD2 matches at 9 bases. Germline values: CDR1 LGHNA, CDR2 YNFKEQ. The V gene end was trimmed by 0 bases and the J gene end by 5 bases; junction bases not matched to a gene: 9. The CDR3 extends over 17 amino acids. CDR3 sequence reads: CASSQERAGGPLDTQYF. CDR3 bases: TGTGCCAGCAGCCAAGAGAGGGCGGGAGGGCCTCTAGATACGCAGTATTTT.